This T cell receptor (beta chain) was recorded in a study of identical twins. In its sample, this clonotype was seen a few times. Template switching, a step in the protocol, added a universal primer site, and cDNA carried unique molecular identifiers. MiXCR, applied by TCRdb to the 5' RACE reads, yields one record per CDR3 protein. The table has about 340,000 distinct CDR3 sequences, roughly 9% seen once; the top ten hold roughly 8.9%. The sample comprised naive T cells sorted from blood. The receptor was derived from a woman aged 45-59 years in good health.

CDR3 DNA sequence: TGTGCCTGGAGTGGGGGGGTGGATCAGCCCCAGCATTTT. Translation gives CAWSGGVDQPQHF. V usage is TRBV30 and J usage is TRBJ1-5; D possibly corresponds to TRBD1 (5 bases). V gave up 1 base and J gave up 5 bases, with 9 bases separating them. Germline values: CDR1 GTSNPN, CDR2 SVGIG (reference sequence). The CDR3 is 13 residues long.